The next 15 T cell receptor beta chains were all read from a single sample in a study of blood T cells in healthy people across ages. Using a J-beta primer mix together with a sample-barcoded 5' primer, a second PCR was run for about 6 to 12 cycles. TCRdb re-called the 5' RACE reads through MiXCR, storing one row per CDR3 protein. The profile shows around 790,000 distinct CDR3 sequences, more than 40% of them singletons. The sample comprised blood. These receptors were obtained from a man between 60 and 70 years old in good health.

This clonotype was detected only once. The chain links TRBV3-1 to TRBJ1-6; no clear D. Trimming shortened V by 0 bases and J by 11 bases, and 11 bases separated the two germline ends. This CDR3 region has 14 residues. Germline V gives CDR1 LGHDT, CDR2 YNNKEL (reference sequence). In DNA, the CDR3 is TGTGCCAGCAGCCAAGATATTGGGAATCCACCCCTCCACTTT. Translation gives CASSQDIGNPPLHF.

This clonotype was observed at least ten times. This CDR3 is CSARPDHYQPQHF. The CDR3 nucleotides read TGCAGTGCTAGACCCGACCACTATCAGCCCCAGCATTTT. V and J are TRBV20-1 and TRBJ1-5, with D unclear. Germline CDR1 and CDR2: DFQATT and SNEGSKA (reference sequence). With 2 bases removed from V and 5 bases from J, the gap between germline ends came to 10 bases. The CDR3 has 13 amino acids.

V usage is TRBV11-3 and J usage is TRBJ2-7; tentatively, D is TRBD1 (6 bases). This CDR3 contains 15 residues. Trimming pared 3 bases from V and 1 base from J, leaving 13 bases between. Looked up from germline, CDR1 is SGHNT and CDR2 is YENEEA. This CDR3 reads CASSFRGTPSYEQYF. CDR3 bases: TGTGCCAGCAGCTTTAGGGGGACCCCTTCCTACGAGCAGTACTTC. The whole variable domain, filled in from reference TRBV11-3 and TRBJ2-7, reads EAGVVQSPRYKIIEKKQPVAFWCNPISGHNTLYWYLQNLGQGPELLIRYENEEAVDDSQLPKDRFSAERLKGVDSTLKIQPAELGDSAVYLCASSFRGTPSYEQYFGPGTRLTVT.

The CDR3 is CASRSDRTDNEQFF. The CDR3, as DNA: TGTGCCAGCAGATCGGACAGGACCGACAATGAGCAGTTCTTC. The gene calls are TRBV7-9 and TRBJ2-1, with 7 bases lining up with TRBD1. V shed 6 bases and J 5 bases; nucleotides not matched to a gene: 7. CDR1 SEHNR and CDR2 FQNEAQ come from the germline V gene (reference sequence). This CDR3 has 14 residues. Together with reference TRBV7-9 and TRBJ2-1, the CDR3 gives the full variable domain: DTGVSQNPRHKITKRGQNVTFRCDPISEHNRLYWYRQTLGQGPEFLTYFQNEAQLEKSRLLSDRFSAERPKGSFSTLEIQRTEQGDSAMYLCASRSDRTDNEQFFGPGTRLTVL.

Concerning this clonotype itself: At one end the junction does not follow the germline gene, possibly because of a read error. The rearrangement uses TRBV14 and TRBJ2-1; 7 bases match TRBD2. Germline CDR1 SGHDN, CDR2 FVKESK. The CDR3 is 15 residues long. CDR3 amino acids: CAGSQGLAAYNEQFF. The CDR3 region has the DNA TGTGCCGGCAGCCAAGGTCTAGCGGCCTACAATGAGCAGTTCTTC.

The chain couples TRBV20-1 to TRBJ2-4; D might be TRBD2 (5 bases). V was shortened by 4 bases and J by 13 bases, with 17 bases between the two germline ends. The CDR3 spans 12 residues. Looked up from germline, CDR1 is DFQATT and CDR2 is SNEGSKA (reference sequence). The CDR3 sequence is CSATPGLGEQYF. In DNA, the CDR3 is TGCAGTGCTACCCCGGGTCTCGGGGAGCAGTACTTC.

This clonotype was observed a few times. The chain recombines TRBV6-5 with TRBJ2-7, with 7 nucleotides matching TRBD2. V lost 4 bases, J lost 3 bases, and 15 bases stayed unmatched. This CDR3 is 17 amino acids long. From germline, CDR1 is MNHEY and CDR2 SVGAGI. The CDR3 nucleotides read TGTGCCAGCAGTTCCTTCTTTGTAGCTAGCGGATTCTACGAGCAGTACTTC. This codes for CASSSFFVASGFYEQYF.

On this clonotype: One end of the junction varies from germline; a read error may be responsible. This chain links TRBV28 with TRBJ1-2, with TRBD1 identical over 7 bases. CDR1 and CDR2 (germline): MDHEN, SYDVKM. The CDR3 has 16 residues. CDR3 coding DNA: TGTACCAGCAGTTTACAAGGGGGCCAAGGAAACTATGGCTACACCTTC. Translated: CTSSLQGGQGNYGYTF.

The chain is built from TRBV2 and TRBJ2-6; TRBD1 aligns across 7 bases. The ends lost 3 bases at V and 2 bases at J; junction bases unmatched: 1. The CDR3 contains 15 residues. CDR1 SNHLY and CDR2 FYNNEI come from the germline V gene. The CDR3 region is CASSDQGAGANVLTF. In DNA, the CDR3 is TGTGCCAGCAGTGACCAGGGGGCTGGGGCCAACGTCCTGACTTTC.

This chain connects TRBV5-4 to TRBJ2-1; 11 bases agree with TRBD2. Per the germline V gene, CDR1 is SGHNT and CDR2 is YYREEE (reference sequence). V lost 3 bases, J lost 7 bases, and 15 bases stayed unmatched. The CDR3 covers 18 residues. The CDR3 region has the DNA TGTGCCAGCAGCTCGAGGATAGCGGGGGGGCCTGGAAGGAATGAGCAGTTCTTC. Protein: CASSSRIAGGPGRNEQFF.

In its sample, this clonotype was seen a few times. The gene calls are TRBV4-3 and TRBJ2-5, with D possibly TRBD2 on 5 matching bases. The assigned J gene may be wrong: the sequence end matches TRBJ2-7 better. Germline loops: CDR1 LGHNA, CDR2 YSLEER. This CDR3 has 17 amino acids. The DNA of the CDR3 is TGCGCCAGCAGCCAAGATCTTCTAACTGATCGGGGCTACGAGCAGTACTTC. Translating it yields CASSQDLLTDRGYEQYF.

The rearrangement joins TRBV5-1 to TRBJ2-3, with 7 bases that match TRBD2. The V segment lost 5 bases and the J segment 5 bases; nucleotides outside the gene matches: 11. Germline values: CDR1 SGHRS, CDR2 YFSETQ. The CDR3 runs to 15 residues. The CDR3 here is CASSPRGREGDTQYF. DNA for the CDR3: TGCGCCAGCAGTCCCCGAGGCAGGGAGGGAGATACGCAGTATTTT.

This clonotype was counted only a few times. V usage is TRBV7-2 and J usage is TRBJ1-2; 10 bases map to TRBD1. V shed 5 bases and J 8 bases; nucleotides not matched to a gene: 8. This CDR3 comprises 14 residues. Germline-derived CDR1 and CDR2 are SGHTA and FQGNSA. The CDR3 DNA follows: TGTGCCAGCAGCCCACGACAGGGGGCGGAAGGCTACACCTTC. It specifies CASSPRQGAEGYTF.

This clonotype appeared a single time. This clone may be a read error of a much larger clone one base away. DNA of the CDR3: TGCAGTGGGATCCAAGAGACCCAGTTCTTC. Protein product: CSGIQETQFF. The chain employs TRBV20-1 and TRBJ2-5, with D unresolved. Gene TRBJ2-1 matches the end of the DNA better, so the J call may be wrong. The CDR3 runs 10 residues. CDR1 is DFQATT and CDR2 is SNEGSKA in the germline V gene (reference sequence).

The chain joins TRBV20-1 to TRBJ2-1; 10 bases line up with TRBD1. This CDR3 comprises 15 residues. The V and J ends lost 2 bases and 9 bases, in that order; junction bases with no gene match: 10. Germline V gives CDR1 DFQATT, CDR2 SNEGSKA (reference sequence). The CDR3 region has the DNA TGCAGTGCTAGACAGGACAGGGGGTATGGGTGTGAGCAGTTCTTC. Its translation: CSARQDRGYGCEQFF.